This TCR beta chain emerged from a study of technical replicates of blood from several donors. Libraries were prepared by immunoSEQ multiplex PCR; TCRdb keeps only in-frame clonotypes and omits some of them. This sample has tens of thousands of clones, with 95% to 98% found just once. The CDR3 consists of 15 residues. The germline V and J ends were trimmed by 10 bases and 5 bases, with 23 bases remaining between them. CDR1 is LNHDA, CDR2 SQIVND, per germline (reference sequence). Sequenced input: T cells isolated from PBMCs. This receptor was identified in a human donor in good health. The rearrangement joins TRBV19 to TRBJ2-5, with a weak D call TRBD2 (6 bases). This CDR3 reads CATDGNAGRGETQYF. The CDR3 region has the DNA TGTGCCACCGACGGGAATGCGGGACGGGGGGAGACCCAGTACTTC.